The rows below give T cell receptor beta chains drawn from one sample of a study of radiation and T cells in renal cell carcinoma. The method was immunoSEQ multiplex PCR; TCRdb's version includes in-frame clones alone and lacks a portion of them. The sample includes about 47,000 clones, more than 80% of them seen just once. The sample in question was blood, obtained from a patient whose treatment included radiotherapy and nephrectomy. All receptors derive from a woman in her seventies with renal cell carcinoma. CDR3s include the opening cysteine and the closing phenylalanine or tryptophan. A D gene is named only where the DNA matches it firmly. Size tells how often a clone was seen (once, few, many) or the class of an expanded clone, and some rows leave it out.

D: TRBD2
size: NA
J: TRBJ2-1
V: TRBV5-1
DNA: TGCGCCAGCACCCTAGCGGGGGGAACCTACAATGAGCAGTTCTTC
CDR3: CASTLAGGTYNEQFF

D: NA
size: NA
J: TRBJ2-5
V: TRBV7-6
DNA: TGTGCCAGCAGCTTAGTTGAAAATGCGGGGAAAGAGACCCAGTACTTC
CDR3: CASSLVENAGKETQYF

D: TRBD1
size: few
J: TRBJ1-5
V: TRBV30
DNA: TGTGCCTGGAGTACCGGGACAGGCGGGCAGCCCCAGCATTTT
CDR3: CAWSTGTGGQPQHF

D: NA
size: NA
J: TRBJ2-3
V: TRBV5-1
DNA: TGCGCCAGCAGCCCCCTGCGTACAGATACGCAGTATTTT
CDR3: CASSPLRTDTQYF

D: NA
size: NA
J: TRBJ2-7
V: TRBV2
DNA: TGTGCCAGCGGCAGGGGAATTTTCGAGCAGTACTTC
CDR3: CASGRGIFEQYF

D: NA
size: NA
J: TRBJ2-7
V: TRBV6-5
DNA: TGTGCCAGCAGGGTAAGCAGGTCCTACGAGCAGTACTTC
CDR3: CASRVSRSYEQYF

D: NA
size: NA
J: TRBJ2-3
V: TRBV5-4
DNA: TGTGCCAGCAGCGCGGTGGCCGGGAGCACAGATACGCAGTATTTT
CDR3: CASSAVAGSTDTQYF

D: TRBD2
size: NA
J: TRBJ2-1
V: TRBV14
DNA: TGTGCCAGCAGCCAAGGAGCGGGGGGCTTCTCCTACAATGAGCAGTTCTTC
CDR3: CASSQGAGGFSYNEQFF

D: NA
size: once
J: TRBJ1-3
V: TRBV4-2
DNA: TGTGCCAGCAGCCAAGGCCAGGCAAGCTCTGGAAACACCATATATTTT
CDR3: CASSQGQASSGNTIYF

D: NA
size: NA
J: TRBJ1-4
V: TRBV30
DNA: TGTGCCGTAAGAAGGACGGGAAATGAAAAACTGTTTTTT
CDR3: CAVRRTGNEKLFF

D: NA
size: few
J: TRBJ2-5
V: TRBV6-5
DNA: TGTGCCAGCAGTCCCGGCCCGGGGACCCAGTACTTC
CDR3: CASSPGPGTQYF

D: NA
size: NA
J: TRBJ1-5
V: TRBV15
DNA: TGTGCCACCAGCAGAGTTCTGAGCAATCAGCCCCAGCATTTT
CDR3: CATSRVLSNQPQHF

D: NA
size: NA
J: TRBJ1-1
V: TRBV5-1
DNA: TGCGCCAGCAGCTTGGCCTCGGGCGGGAACACTGAAGCTTTCTTT
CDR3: CASSLASGGNTEAFF

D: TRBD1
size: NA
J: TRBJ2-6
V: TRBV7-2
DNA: TGTGCCAGCAGCCTTCGACCGGGACAGAGTTACTCTGGGGCCAACGTCCTGACTTTC
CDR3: CASSLRPGQSYSGANVLTF

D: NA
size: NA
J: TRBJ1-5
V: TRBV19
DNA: TGTGCCAGTAGAAACAGCAATCAGCCCCAGCATTTT
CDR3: CASRNSNQPQHF

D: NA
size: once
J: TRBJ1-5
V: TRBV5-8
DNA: TGTGCCAGCAGCTTGACCAGGGATCAGCCCCAGCATTTT
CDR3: CASSLTRDQPQHF

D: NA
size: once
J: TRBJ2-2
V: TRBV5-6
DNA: TGTGCCAGCAGCGGGAGTGGGGGCGGGGAGCTGTTTTTT
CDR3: CASSGSGGGELFF

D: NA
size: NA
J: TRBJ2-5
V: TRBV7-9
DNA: TGTGCCAGCAGCCCCCAAGAGACCCAGTACTTC
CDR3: CASSPQETQYF

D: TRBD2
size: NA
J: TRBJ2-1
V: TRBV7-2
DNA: TGTGCCAGCAGCTTAGTGGGACTAGCGGGTTACTCCTACAATGAGCAGTTCTTC
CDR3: CASSLVGLAGYSYNEQFF

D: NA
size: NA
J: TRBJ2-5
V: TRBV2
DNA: TGTGCCAGCCGACGGGACCGACAAGAGACCCAGTACTTC
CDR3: CASRRDRQETQYF

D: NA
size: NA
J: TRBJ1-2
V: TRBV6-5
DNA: TGTGCCAGCAGTTATCAGGGAGTGGGTGGCTACACCTTC
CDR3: CASSYQGVGGYTF

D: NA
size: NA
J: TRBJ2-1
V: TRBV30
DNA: TGTGCCTGGAGCGTTTCATCCGGGACCCCGAGCTCCTACAATGAGCAGTTCTTC
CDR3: CAWSVSSGTPSSYNEQFF

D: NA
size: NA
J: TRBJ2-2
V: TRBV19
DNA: TGTGCCAGTGCAGGGTCTCTCCGGGCCGGGGAGCTGTTTTTT
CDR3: CASAGSLRAGELFF

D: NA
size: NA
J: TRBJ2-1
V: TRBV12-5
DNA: TGTGCTAGTGGCATCGGGCGGGAGCAGTTCTTC
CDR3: CASGIGREQFF

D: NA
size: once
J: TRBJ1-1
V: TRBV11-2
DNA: TGTGCCAGCAATACGGTCAGGGGCCCGGGCCGGACTGAAGCTTTCTTT
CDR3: CASNTVRGPGRTEAFF

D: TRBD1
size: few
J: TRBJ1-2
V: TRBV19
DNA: TGTGCCAGTAGTATTGACAGGGCCTATGGCTACACCTTC
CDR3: CASSIDRAYGYTF

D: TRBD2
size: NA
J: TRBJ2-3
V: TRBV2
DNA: TGTGCCAGCAGTACCCCTTTAGGACTAGCGGGTCCGTTTTGGCTCGTCGATACGCAGTATTTT
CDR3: CASSTPLGLAGPFWLVDTQYF

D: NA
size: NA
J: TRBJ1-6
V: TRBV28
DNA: TGTGCCAGCGCGGCGGGTAATTCACCCCTCCACTTT
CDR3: CASAAGNSPLHF

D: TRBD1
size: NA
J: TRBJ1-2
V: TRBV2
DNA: TGTGCCAGCAGCGCGACAGGGGGCGTTTATGGCTACACCTTC
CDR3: CASSATGGVYGYTF

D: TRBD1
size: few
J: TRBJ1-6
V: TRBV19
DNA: TGTGCCAGTAGTGTTGGGACAGCCAAGAATTCACCCCTCCACTTT
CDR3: CASSVGTAKNSPLHF

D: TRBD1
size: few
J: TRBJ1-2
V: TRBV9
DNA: TGTGCCAGCAGTATAGACAGGGGGCATTATGGCTACACCTTC
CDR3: CASSIDRGHYGYTF

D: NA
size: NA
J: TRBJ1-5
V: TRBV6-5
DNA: TGTGCCAGCAGTCCCCGGGGAGATCAGCCCCAGCATTTT
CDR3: CASSPRGDQPQHF

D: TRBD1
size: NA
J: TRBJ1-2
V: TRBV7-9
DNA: TGTGCCAGCAGTCCGGCGGCAGGGGGAAACTATGGCTACACCTTC
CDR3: CASSPAAGGNYGYTF

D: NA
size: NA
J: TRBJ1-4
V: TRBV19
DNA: TGTGCCAGTAGTATAGTGGACGTTGGTAATGAAAAACTGTTTTTT
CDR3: CASSIVDVGNEKLFF

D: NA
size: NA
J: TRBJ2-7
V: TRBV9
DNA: TGTGCCAGCAGCGACGGTAGCGGCGTCTACGAGCAGTACTTC
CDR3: CASSDGSGVYEQYF

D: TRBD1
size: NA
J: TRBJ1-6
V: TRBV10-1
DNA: TGCGCCAGCAGTACAGGGGTTAATTCACCCCTCCACTTT
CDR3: CASSTGVNSPLHF

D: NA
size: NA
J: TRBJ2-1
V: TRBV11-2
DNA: TGTGCCAGCAGCTTAGCGCAGGGACGGGTCTACAATGAGCAGTTCTTC
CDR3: CASSLAQGRVYNEQFF

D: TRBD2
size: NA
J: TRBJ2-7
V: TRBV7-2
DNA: TGTGCCAGCAGCTCCCTAGCGGGAGGTACCTACGAGCAGTACTTC
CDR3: CASSSLAGGTYEQYF

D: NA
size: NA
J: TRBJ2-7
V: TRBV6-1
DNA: TGTGCCAGCAGTGCGAAACCCGGGACACCTACTTTCACCTACGAGCAGTACTTC
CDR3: CASSAKPGTPTFTYEQYF

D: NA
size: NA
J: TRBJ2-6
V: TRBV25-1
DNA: TGTGCCAGCAGTCCATTGCTCGATTTCTCTGGGGCCAACGTCCTGACTTTC
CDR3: CASSPLLDFSGANVLTF

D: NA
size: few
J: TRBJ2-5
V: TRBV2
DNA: TGTGCCAGCAGTGAAGTAGGGAGAGAGACCCAGTACTTC
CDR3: CASSEVGRETQYF

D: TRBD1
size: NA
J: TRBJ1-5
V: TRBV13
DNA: TGTGCCAGCAGCCTCGACAGGGGCAAGCCCCAGCATTTT
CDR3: CASSLDRGKPQHF

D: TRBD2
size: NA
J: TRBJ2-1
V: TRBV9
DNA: TGTGCCAGCAGCGTAGAGGTAGCGGGGGGGCGCGATGAGCAGTTCTTC
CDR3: CASSVEVAGGRDEQFF

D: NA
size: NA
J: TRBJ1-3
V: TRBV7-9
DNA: TGTGCCAGCAAGAGGGATATTTCCGGAAACACCATATATTTT
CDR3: CASKRDISGNTIYF

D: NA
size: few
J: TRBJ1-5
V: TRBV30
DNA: TGTGCCTGGAGTATATCGGGGGATCAGCCCCAGCATTTT
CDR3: CAWSISGDQPQHF

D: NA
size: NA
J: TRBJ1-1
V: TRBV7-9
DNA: TGTGCCAGCAGCTTAGGAGTGCGGACAGCCACTGAAGCTTTCTTT
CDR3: CASSLGVRTATEAFF

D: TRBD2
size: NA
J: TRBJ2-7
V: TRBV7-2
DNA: TGTGCCAGCAGCTCCTTTGGGGAGCGGGGAACCTACGAGCAGTACTTC
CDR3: CASSSFGERGTYEQYF

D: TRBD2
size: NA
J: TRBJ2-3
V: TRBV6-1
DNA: TGTGCCAGCGGTCTAGCGGGCACAGATACGCAGTATTTT
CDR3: CASGLAGTDTQYF

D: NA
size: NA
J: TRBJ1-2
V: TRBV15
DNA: TGTGCCACCAGCAGAGAACAGGGTAGGGGAAACACCTTC
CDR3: CATSREQGRGNTF

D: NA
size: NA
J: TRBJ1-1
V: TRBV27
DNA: TGTGCCAGCAGTTTCATGCGGGCGAACACTGAAGCTTTCTTT
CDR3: CASSFMRANTEAFF

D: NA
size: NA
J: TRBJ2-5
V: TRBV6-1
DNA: TGTGCCAGCAGTGAAGGGGCGGGTTGGCAGGGCTGGAACTTC
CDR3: CASSEGAGWQGWNF

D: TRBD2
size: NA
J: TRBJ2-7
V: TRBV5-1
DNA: TGCGCCAGCAGCTTGGATTGGCTAGCGGGGGGACCCGCCTACGAGCAGTACTTC
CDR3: CASSLDWLAGGPAYEQYF

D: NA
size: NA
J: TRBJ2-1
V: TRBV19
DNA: TGTGCCAGTAGTATGGGGATACCCTACAATGAGCAGTTCTTC
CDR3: CASSMGIPYNEQFF

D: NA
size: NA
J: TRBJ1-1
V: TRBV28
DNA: TGTGCCAGCAGTGATGGGGGGATGAACACTGAAGCTTTCTTT
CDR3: CASSDGGMNTEAFF

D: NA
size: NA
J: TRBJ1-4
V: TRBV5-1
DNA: TGCGCCAGCAGCTTGGAGGGAACTAATGAAAAACTGTTTTTT
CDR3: CASSLEGTNEKLFF

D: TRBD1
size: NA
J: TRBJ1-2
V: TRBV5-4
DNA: TGTGCCAGCAGCGCCGGACAGGGTGACTATGGCTACACCTTC
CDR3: CASSAGQGDYGYTF